Listed below are T cell receptor beta chains from one sample, sequenced in a study of T cells after yellow fever vaccination. TCRdb passed the 5' RACE reads through MiXCR, listing each CDR3 protein once. The sample consists of under 300,000 distinct CDR3 sequences, over 10% of them appearing once. Material: CD4+ T cells sorted from PBMCs, obtained 45 days after the yellow fever booster vaccination. The receptors come from a man aged 25-45 years who received the YFV17D yellow fever vaccine. Each CDR3 is given without its conserved first and last residue. Some rows mark clone size as missing; the rest say once, few, many or name a class of expanded clone.

len	j_gene	v_gene	abundance	CDR3aa
17	TRBJ2-5	TRBV3-1	.	ASSRNGGRTSGLPRTQY
10	TRBJ1-1	TRBV20-1	few	SAAPGYTEAF
17	TRBJ1-1	TRBV3-1	few	ASSQVVGSQGIQNTEAF
13	TRBJ2-3	TRBV12-3/TRBV12-4	few	ASSTGTLDTDTQY
13	TRBJ1-1	TRBV20-1	few	SARVPGGMNTEAF
12	TRBJ1-1	TRBV12-3/TRBV12-4	few	ASRTQGRYAEAF
13	TRBJ1-5	TRBV3-1	few	ASSPGGFANQPQH
12	TRBJ2-7	TRBV5-6	.	ASSSGLAMGEQY
12	TRBJ2-7	TRBV18	.	ASSPLQEPYEQY
17	TRBJ2-5	TRBV2	.	ASSTSHRLAGGVPETQY
12	TRBJ1-4	TRBV11-2	.	ASSSSATNEKLF
10	TRBJ1-2	TRBV12-3/TRBV12-4	many	ASSGTGFGYT
15	TRBJ2-1	TRBV10-3	many	AISESTAESSYNEQF
13	TRBJ2-1	TRBV20-1	many	SARDGTTSKHEQF
12	TRBJ1-4	TRBV20-1	.	SGSPGRANEKLF
13	TRBJ2-1	TRBV18	many	ASSTSTRGGNEQF
10	TRBJ1-5	TRBV23-1	few	ASGRQNQPQH
16	TRBJ2-6	TRBV11-2	few	ASSFGTGSLSGANVLT
16	TRBJ2-2	TRBV5-1	few	ASSLVAFSGSNTGELF
11	TRBJ1-2	TRBV7-2	.	ASSPLTVGGYT
14	TRBJ2-5	TRBV27	.	ASSLRFGQGAETQY
13	TRBJ1-2	TRBV5-1	.	ASSPNLDRRNGYT
10	TRBJ2-7	TRBV20-1	.	SVQVGGREQY
9	TRBJ2-3	TRBV20-1	few	SASPIDTQY
16	TRBJ2-6	TRBV28	few	ASSWGTVLSSGANVLT
13	TRBJ2-1	TRBV7-3	few	ASSDQAGVMGEQF
16	TRBJ2-5	TRBV6-2/TRBV6-3	few	ASSLHPPDITREETQY
13	TRBJ2-7	TRBV7-9	.	ASSPGQGESYEQY
13	TRBJ2-7	TRBV4-3	few	ASSQGTPALREQY
12	TRBJ2-5	TRBV7-8	once	ASSWRGLGETQY
11	TRBJ2-3	TRBV6-2/TRBV6-3	few	ASTRPHLDTQY
10	TRBJ2-2	TRBV7-2	many	ASSQRSGELF
11	TRBJ2-2	TRBV18	.	ASSPGTAGELF
13	TRBJ2-5	TRBV6-5	few	ASSNRAGGRETQY
13	TRBJ2-2	TRBV6-1	few	ASRLYRENTGELF
14	TRBJ2-7	TRBV12-3/TRBV12-4	.	ASSFRGTGARYEQY
13	TRBJ2-1	TRBV7-9	many	ASSLTGGSYNEQF
14	TRBJ2-3	TRBV7-8	.	ASSSRLAGGSDTQY
14	TRBJ2-5	TRBV7-7	.	ASSLGSGTNGETQY
10	TRBJ2-3	TRBV29-1	few	SVAQSTDTQY
13	TRBJ1-1	TRBV5-1	few	ASSLDKGRNTEAF
10	TRBJ1-1	TRBV15	few	ATSRDMGTAF
11	TRBJ2-7	TRBV5-1	.	ASRRPSSYEQY
14	TRBJ2-7	TRBV13	few	ASSLGSGRVTYEQY
11	TRBJ2-1	TRBV7-9	few	ASRAGLGNEQF
13	TRBJ2-1	TRBV20-1	.	SAKSLAGGQVEQF